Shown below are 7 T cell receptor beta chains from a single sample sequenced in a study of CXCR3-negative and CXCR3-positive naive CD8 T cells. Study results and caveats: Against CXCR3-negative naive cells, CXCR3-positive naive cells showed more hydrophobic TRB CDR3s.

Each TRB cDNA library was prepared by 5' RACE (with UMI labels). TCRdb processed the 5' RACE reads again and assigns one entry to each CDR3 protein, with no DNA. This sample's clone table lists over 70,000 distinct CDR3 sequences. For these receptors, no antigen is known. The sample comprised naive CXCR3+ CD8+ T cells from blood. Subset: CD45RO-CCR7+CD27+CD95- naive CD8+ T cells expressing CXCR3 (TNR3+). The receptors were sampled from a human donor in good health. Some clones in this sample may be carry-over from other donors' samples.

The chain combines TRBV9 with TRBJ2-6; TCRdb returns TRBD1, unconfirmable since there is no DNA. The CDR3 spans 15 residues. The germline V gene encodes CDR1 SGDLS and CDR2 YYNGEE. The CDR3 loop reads CASGTGGPGANVLTF.

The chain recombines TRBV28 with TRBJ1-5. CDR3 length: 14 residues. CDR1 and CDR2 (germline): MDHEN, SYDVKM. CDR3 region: CASSLGGLYLPQHF.

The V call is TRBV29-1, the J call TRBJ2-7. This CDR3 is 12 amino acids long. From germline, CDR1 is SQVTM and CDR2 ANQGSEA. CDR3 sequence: CSVDAQNYEQYF.

The CDR3 region is CASSSLDLGPVPDTQYF. J is TRBJ2-3 and V is TRBV5-1; TCRdb lists TRBD2, though no DNA is available to test this call. CDR3 size: 17 residues. The germline gives CDR1 SGHRS, CDR2 YFSETQ.

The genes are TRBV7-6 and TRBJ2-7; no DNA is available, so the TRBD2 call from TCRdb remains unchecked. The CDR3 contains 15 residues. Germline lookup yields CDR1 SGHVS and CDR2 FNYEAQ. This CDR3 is CASSLASGTTPEQYF. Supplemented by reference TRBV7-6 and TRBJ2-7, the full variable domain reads GAGVSQSPRYKVTKRGQDVALRCDPISGHVSLYWYRQALGQGPEFLTYFNYEAQQDKSGLPNDRFSAERPEGSISTLTIQRTEQRDSAMYRCASSLASGTTPEQYFGPGTRLTVT.

The CDR3 region is CATSRGSGSSYNEQFF. The chain carries TRBV15 and TRBJ2-1; TCRdb's D call of TRBD2 is untestable without DNA. The CDR3 runs 16 residues. In germline, CDR1 is LNHNV, CDR2 YYDKDF (reference sequence).

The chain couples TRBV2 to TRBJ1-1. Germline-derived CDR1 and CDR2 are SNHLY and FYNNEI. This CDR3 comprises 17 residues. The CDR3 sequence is CASKDRMWVEMNTEAFF.